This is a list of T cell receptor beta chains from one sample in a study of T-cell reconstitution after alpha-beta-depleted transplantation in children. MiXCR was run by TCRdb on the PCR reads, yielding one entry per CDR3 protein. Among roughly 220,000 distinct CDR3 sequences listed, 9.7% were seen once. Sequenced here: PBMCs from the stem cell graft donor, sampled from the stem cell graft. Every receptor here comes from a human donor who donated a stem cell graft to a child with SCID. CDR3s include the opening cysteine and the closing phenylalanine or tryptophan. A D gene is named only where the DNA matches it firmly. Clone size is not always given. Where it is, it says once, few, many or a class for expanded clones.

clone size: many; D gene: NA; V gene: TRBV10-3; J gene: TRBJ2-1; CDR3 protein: CAISGGLTRASSYNEQFF; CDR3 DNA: TGTGCCATCAGTGGGGGGTTGACCCGCGCCAGCTCCTACAATGAGCAGTTCTTC
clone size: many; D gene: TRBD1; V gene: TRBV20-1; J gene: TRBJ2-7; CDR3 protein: CSARAGQGIYEQYF; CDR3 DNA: TGCAGTGCTAGAGCGGGACAGGGCATCTACGAGCAGTACTTC
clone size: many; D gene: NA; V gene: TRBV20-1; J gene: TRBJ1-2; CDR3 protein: CSARDGKAAYGYTF; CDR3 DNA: TGCAGTGCTAGAGATGGGAAAGCCGCCTATGGCTACACCTTC
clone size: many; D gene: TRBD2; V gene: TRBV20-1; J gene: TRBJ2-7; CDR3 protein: CSAYPLAGGTVWQYF; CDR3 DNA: TGCAGTGCGTATCCCTTAGCGGGGGGGACTGTTTGGCAGTACTTC
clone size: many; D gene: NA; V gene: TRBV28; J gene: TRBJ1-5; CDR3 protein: CASNSGINHQPQHF; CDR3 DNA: TGTGCCAGCAATTCTGGGATAAACCATCAGCCCCAGCATTTT
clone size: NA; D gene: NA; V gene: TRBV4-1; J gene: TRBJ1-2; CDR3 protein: CASSQDMAVYGYTF; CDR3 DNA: TGCGCCAGCAGCCAAGATATGGCAGTCTATGGCTACACCTTC
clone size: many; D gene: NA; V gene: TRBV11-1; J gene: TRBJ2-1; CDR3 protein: CASSLSEAGVLLNYNEQFF; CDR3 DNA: TGTGCCAGCAGCCTATCGGAGGCAGGGGTCTTACTAAACTACAATGAGCAGTTCTTC
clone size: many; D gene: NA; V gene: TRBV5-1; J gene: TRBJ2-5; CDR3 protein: CASSFPPGYQETQYF; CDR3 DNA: TGCGCCAGCAGCTTCCCGCCAGGCTACCAAGAGACCCAGTACTTC
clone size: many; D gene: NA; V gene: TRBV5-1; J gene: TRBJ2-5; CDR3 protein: CASSEEMSPRETQYF; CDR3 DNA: TGCGCCAGCAGCGAAGAAATGTCCCCGCGAGAGACCCAGTACTTC
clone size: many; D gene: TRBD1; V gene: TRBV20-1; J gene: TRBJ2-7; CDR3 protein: CSATGTGASYEQYF; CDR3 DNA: TGCAGTGCTACCGGGACAGGGGCCTCCTACGAGCAGTACTTC
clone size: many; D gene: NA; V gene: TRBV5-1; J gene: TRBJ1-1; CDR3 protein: CASSLVGTEAFF; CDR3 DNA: TGTGCCAGCAGCTTAGTAGGTACTGAAGCTTTCTTT
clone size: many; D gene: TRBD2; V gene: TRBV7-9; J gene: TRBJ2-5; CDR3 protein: CASSLPGLDQETQYF; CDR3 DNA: TGTGCCAGCAGCCTACCGGGACTAGACCAAGAGACCCAGTACTTC
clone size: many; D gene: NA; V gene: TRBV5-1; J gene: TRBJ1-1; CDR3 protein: CASSSTQGGEAFF; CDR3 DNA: TGCGCCAGCAGCTCGACACAAGGGGGTGAAGCTTTCTTT
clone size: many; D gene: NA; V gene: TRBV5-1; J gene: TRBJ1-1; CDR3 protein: CASRNLGGTEAFF; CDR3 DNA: TGCGCCAGCAGGAACTTGGGGGGGACTGAAGCTTTCTTT
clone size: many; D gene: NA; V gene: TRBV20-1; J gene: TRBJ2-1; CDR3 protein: CSASHRVNEQFF; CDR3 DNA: TGCAGTGCTAGTCACAGGGTCAATGAGCAGTTCTTC
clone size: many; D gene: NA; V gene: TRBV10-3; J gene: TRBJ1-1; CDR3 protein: CAISESRTDLVEAFF; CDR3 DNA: TGTGCCATCAGTGAGTCCAGGACAGACCTCGTTGAAGCTTTCTTT
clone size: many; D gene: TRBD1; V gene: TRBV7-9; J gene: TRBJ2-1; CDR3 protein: CASILPPRGQGIGGQFF; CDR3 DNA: TGTGCCAGCATCCTGCCCCCCCGGGGACAGGGAATAGGAGGCCAGTTCTTC
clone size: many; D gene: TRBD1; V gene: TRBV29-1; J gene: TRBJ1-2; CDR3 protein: CSDTTGSGDYGYTF; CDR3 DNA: TGCAGCGACACGACAGGGTCGGGAGACTATGGCTACACCTTC
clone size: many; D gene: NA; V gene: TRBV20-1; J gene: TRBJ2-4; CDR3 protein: CSAGGGATTYIQYF; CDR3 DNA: TGCAGTGCTGGAGGTGGGGCGACGACATACATTCAGTACTTC
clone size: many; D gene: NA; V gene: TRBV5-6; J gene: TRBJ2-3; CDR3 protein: CASSLPSTAYTDTQYF; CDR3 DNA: TGTGCCAGCAGCCTGCCCTCGACAGCTTACACAGATACGCAGTATTTT
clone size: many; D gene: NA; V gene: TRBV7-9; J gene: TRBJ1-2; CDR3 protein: CASSSRRTGKGGTGYTF; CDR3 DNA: TGTGCCAGCAGCTCCCGACGCACAGGGAAGGGGGGGACCGGCTACACCTTC
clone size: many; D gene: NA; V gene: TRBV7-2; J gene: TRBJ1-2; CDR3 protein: CASSLVRNYGYTF; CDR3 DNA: TGTGCCAGCAGCTTAGTCCGTAACTATGGCTACACCTTC
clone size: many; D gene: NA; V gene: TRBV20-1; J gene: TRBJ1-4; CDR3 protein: CSARLATNEKLFF; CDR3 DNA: TGCAGTGCTAGGCTAGCAACTAATGAAAAACTGTTTTTT
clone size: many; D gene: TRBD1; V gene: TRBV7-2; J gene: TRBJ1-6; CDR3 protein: CASSLAPAVWDRVNSPLHF; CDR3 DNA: TGTGCCAGCAGCTTAGCCCCGGCGGTTTGGGACAGGGTTAATTCACCCCTCCACTTT
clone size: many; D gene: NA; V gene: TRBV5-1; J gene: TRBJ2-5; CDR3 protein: CASSRGTQETQYF; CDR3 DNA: TGCGCCAGCAGCCGGGGGACTCAAGAGACCCAGTACTTC
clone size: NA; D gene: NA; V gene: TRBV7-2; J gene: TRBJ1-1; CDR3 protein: CASSLSWQKGEAFF; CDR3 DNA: TGTGCCAGCAGCTTAAGTTGGCAGAAGGGTGAAGCTTTCTTT
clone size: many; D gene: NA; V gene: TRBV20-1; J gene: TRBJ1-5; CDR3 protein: CSAIGAPGSNQPQHF; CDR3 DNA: TGCAGTGCTATCGGAGCCCCAGGGAGCAATCAGCCCCAGCATTTT
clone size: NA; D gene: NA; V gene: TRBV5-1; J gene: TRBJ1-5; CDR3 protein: CASSDLGVFCGNQPQHF; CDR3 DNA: TGCGCCAGCAGTGACCTAGGGGTTTTCTGCGGCAATCAGCCCCAGCATTTT
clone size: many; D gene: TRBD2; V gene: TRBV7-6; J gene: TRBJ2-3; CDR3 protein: CASSSPGLATDTQYF; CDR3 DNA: TGTGCCAGCAGCTCCCCGGGACTAGCAACAGATACGCAGTATTTT
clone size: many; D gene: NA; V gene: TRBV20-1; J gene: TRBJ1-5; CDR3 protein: CSAKWGSQGNQPQHF; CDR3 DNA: TGCAGTGCTAAGTGGGGGAGTCAGGGCAATCAGCCCCAGCATTTT
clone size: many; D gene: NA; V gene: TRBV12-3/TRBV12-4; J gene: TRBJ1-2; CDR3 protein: CASSLAGATSHYGYTF; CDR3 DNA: TGTGCCAGCAGTTTGGCAGGGGCGACCTCCCACTATGGCTACACCTTC
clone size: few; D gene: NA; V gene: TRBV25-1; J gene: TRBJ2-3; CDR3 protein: CASSELGPTDTQYF; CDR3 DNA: TGTGCCAGCAGTGAATTAGGCCCCACAGATACGCAGTATTTT
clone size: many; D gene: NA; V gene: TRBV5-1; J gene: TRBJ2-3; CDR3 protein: CASSLVAGASTDTQYF; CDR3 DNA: TGCGCCAGCAGCTTGGTCGCGGGGGCTAGCACAGATACGCAGTATTTT
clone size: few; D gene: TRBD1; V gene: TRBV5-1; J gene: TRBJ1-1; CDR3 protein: CASSFAQGDESEAFF; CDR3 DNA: TGCGCCAGCAGCTTTGCACAGGGGGACGAGTCGGAAGCTTTCTTT
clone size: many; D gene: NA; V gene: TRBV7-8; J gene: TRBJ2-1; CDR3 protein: CASSTGLIINNEQFF; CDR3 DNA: TGTGCCAGCAGCACCGGACTAATCATCAACAATGAGCAGTTCTTC
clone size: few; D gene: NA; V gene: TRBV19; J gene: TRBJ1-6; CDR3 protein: CASSTSWALDSPLHF; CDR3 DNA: TGTGCCAGTAGTACCTCGTGGGCTTTGGATTCACCCCTCCACTTT
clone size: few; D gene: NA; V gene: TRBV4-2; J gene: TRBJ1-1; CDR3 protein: CASSQDRPGTEAFF; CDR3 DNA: TGTGCCAGCAGCCAAGACAGACCGGGGACTGAAGCTTTCTTT
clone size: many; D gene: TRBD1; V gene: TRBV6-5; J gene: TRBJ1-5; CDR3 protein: CASSSWTGGFPLSNQPQHF; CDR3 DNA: TGTGCCAGCAGTTCCTGGACAGGGGGCTTCCCTCTAAGCAATCAGCCCCAGCATTTT
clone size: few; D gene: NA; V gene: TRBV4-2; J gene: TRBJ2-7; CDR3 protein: CASSPGTLLEQYF; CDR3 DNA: TGTGCCAGCAGCCCCGGGACACTCCTCGAGCAGTACTTC
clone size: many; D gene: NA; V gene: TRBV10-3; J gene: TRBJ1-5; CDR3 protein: CAISEFSLVDQPQHF; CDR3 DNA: TGTGCCATCAGTGAATTCAGCCTGGTCGATCAGCCCCAGCATTTT
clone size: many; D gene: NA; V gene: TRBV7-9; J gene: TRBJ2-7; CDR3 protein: CASSPPLDPRYEQYF; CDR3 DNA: TGTGCCAGCAGCCCCCCCCTTGACCCCCGCTACGAGCAGTACTTC
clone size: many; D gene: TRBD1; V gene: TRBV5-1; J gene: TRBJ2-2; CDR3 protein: CASSLEGTGGATGELFF; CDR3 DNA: TGCGCCAGCAGCTTGGAAGGGACAGGGGGCGCCACCGGGGAGCTGTTTTTT
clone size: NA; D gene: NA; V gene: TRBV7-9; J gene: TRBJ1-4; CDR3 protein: CASSSGGERNEKLFF; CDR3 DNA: TGTGCCAGCAGCTCCGGGGGGGAGAGGAATGAAAAACTGTTTTTT
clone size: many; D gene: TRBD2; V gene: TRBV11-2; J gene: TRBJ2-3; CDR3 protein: CASSLLGGSTDTQYF; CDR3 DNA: TGTGCCAGCAGCTTGTTGGGGGGGAGCACAGATACGCAGTATTTT
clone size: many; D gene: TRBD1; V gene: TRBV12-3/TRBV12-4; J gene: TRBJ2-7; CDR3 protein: CASSLAANRGIALYEQYF; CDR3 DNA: TGTGCCAGCAGTTTAGCGGCAAACAGGGGAATCGCCCTCTACGAGCAGTACTTC
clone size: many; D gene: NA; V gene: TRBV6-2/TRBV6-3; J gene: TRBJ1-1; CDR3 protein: CASSYSTRTRGRGTEAFF; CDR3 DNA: TGTGCCAGCAGTTACTCGACCCGTACCAGGGGCAGGGGCACTGAAGCTTTCTTT
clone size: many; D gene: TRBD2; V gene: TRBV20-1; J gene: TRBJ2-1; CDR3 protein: CSARAASGESFYNEQFF; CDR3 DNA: TGCAGTGCTAGAGCGGCTAGCGGGGAGTCTTTCTACAATGAGCAGTTCTTC
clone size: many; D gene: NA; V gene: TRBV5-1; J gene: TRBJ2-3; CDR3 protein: CASSSGSTDTQYF; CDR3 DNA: TGCGCCAGCAGCTCCGGGTCCACAGATACGCAGTATTTT
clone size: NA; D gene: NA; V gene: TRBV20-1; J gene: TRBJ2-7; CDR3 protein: CSASWGASGSYEQYF; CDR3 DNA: TGCAGTGCTAGTTGGGGGGCTAGCGGCTCCTACGAGCAGTACTTC